Listed below are T cell receptor beta chains from one sample, sequenced in a study of monozygotic twins with inflammatory bowel disease. TCRdb reprocessed the 5' RACE reads and stores each CDR3 protein as one record, lacking DNA. The sample shows about 440,000 distinct CDR3 sequences, and around 2.4% sits with its ten largest clones. The sample comprised blood. The source is a human donor with ulcerative colitis or Crohn's disease, or a healthy co-twin of an affected twin (not recorded which). Each CDR3 is given with its conserved first and last residue.

j_call v_call cdr3_length cdr3_aa
TRBJ2-2 TRBV6-5 13 CASNARRTGELFF
TRBJ2-3 TRBV20-1 14 CSARAPQRADTQYF
TRBJ1-2 TRBV2 14 CASMGQGRNYGYTF
TRBJ1-5 TRBV6-1 15 CASRDTGVRGQPQHF
TRBJ2-1 TRBV5-1 15 CASSYLAGSYNEQFF
TRBJ1-1 TRBV12-3/TRBV12-4 14 CASHWEGMDTEAFF
TRBJ1-1 TRBV29-1 12 CSVGEGSTEAFF
TRBJ2-7 TRBV7-2 13 CASSFGQGVYPYF
TRBJ2-7 TRBV3-1 13 CASSQAAGYEQYF
TRBJ1-4 TRBV7-7 16 CASSQGQRPTNEKLFF
TRBJ2-3 TRBV7-2 17 CASSLASSGSGTDTQYF
TRBJ1-5 TRBV7-2 15 CASSLGITDNQPQHF